This TCR beta chain was found in a study of T-cell reconstitution after alpha-beta-depleted transplantation in children. Unique molecular identifiers were incorporated into the prepared TCRbeta library. TCRdb re-derived calls from the PCR reads in MiXCR, one entry per CDR3 protein. The sample shows 440,000 or so distinct CDR3 sequences, about a tenth of them seen only once. This clonotype was recorded at least ten times. This CDR3 region has 13 residues. The V end was cut by 3 bases, the J end by 0 bases, with 8 bases between. Germline V lookup: CDR1 SQVTM, CDR2 ANQGSEA. The sequencing here drew on PBMCs from the stem cell graft donor, taken from the stem cell graft. This clonotype originated in a human donor who donated a stem cell graft to a child with acute myeloid leukemia. The chain carries TRBV29-1 and TRBJ1-1; D is uncertain. The CDR3 is CSVEGRMNTEAFF. The CDR3 coding sequence is TGCAGCGTTGAGGGCAGGATGAACACTGAAGCTTTCTTT.